The clone carrying this TCR beta chain was found once. No antigen is known for it. This CDR3 is also generated by other DNA sequences in the sample. The entry originates in a study of cytomegalovirus exposure and HLA in healthy donors. Looking at the study overall: HLA-typed donors were the source of 83 million or so unique TCRs, which an early data release held. Overall study results and limits: A reported reduction in N-insertions relative to the 666-donor mean was seen in an Asian-associated ancestry cluster in a later analysis. Links to common viral pathogens appeared, in a later analysis, for several of the most significant clusters. Sequencing depth roughly uniform across donors was assumed in presence/absence analyses.

The primer mix had 60 Vbeta and 13 Jbeta primers. Libraries were prepared by immunoSEQ multiplex PCR; TCRdb keeps only in-frame clonotypes and omits some of them. This table has hundreds of thousands of clones, roughly 90% appearing once. CDR1 is MNHEY and CDR2 is SVGAGI in the germline V gene. Trimming shortened V by 6 bases and J by 0 bases, and 9 bases separated the two germline ends. CDR3 size: 15 residues. The clonotype originates from a woman younger than 35 in good health and CMV-seronegative. Sequenced material: PBMCs. This chain connects TRBV6-5 to TRBJ1-6; no clear D. CDR3 protein: CASRALSSYNSPLHF. In DNA form, the CDR3 reads TGTGCCAGCAGAGCCCTTAGCTCCTATAATTCACCCCTCCACTTT.